Listed below are T cell receptor beta chains from one sample, sequenced in a study of blood T cells in healthy people across ages. TCRdb redid the calling of the 5' RACE reads with MiXCR, one entry per CDR3 protein. The profile covers hundreds of thousands of distinct CDR3 sequences, with 45% to 60% appearing a single time and 13% taken by the ten largest. Sample: blood. The receptor source for this set is a woman aged 80 or older in good health. The CDR3 runs from the conserved cysteine through the conserved F or W. The order of the fields is clone size, J gene, D gene, V gene, CDR3 DNA, CDR3 protein. The D gene is left open where the match is weak. The size of a clone is reported for some rows only, either as once, few or many, or as a class for expanded clones.

>-|TRBJ2-7|-|TRBV6-6
TGTGCCAGCAGTTATGCAGGGGTGGTAACCCAGTACTTC
CASSYAGVVTQYF
>-|TRBJ2-3|TRBD1|TRBV5-1
TGCGCCAGCAGTTCGGACAGGAGCACAGATACGCGGTATTTT
CASSSDRSTDTRYF
>few|TRBJ2-5|-|TRBV28
TGTGCCAGCAGTGTCGGGGGGCTGGAAGAGACCCAGTACTTC
CASSVGGLEETQYF
>-|TRBJ2-7|-|TRBV27
TGTGCCAGCAGTTTATCGGTTGGGTACGAGCAGTACTTC
CASSLSVGYEQYF
>few|TRBJ2-2|TRBD2|TRBV25-1
TGTGCCAGCAGTCTAATCGGGGGGGGCTACTCTTTGTGGGCGAACACCGGGGAGCTGTTTTTT
CASSLIGGGYSLWANTGELFF
>once|TRBJ1-2|TRBD1|TRBV20-1
TGCAGTGCCCCGGGACAGAATTATAACTATGGCTACACCTTC
CSAPGQNYNYGYTF
>-|TRBJ2-6|-|TRBV9
TGTGCCAGCAGCCCCTTCCTGGGTGGGGCCAACGTCCTGACCTTC
CASSPFLGGANVLTF
>-|TRBJ2-5|-|TRBV5-4
TGTGCCAGCAGCGGGCTTGGCGGAGAGACCCAGTACTTC
CASSGLGGETQYF
>-|TRBJ2-7|-|TRBV12-3/TRBV12-4
TGTGCCAGCAGTCCCGGGCGGTTCTCCTACGAGCAGTACTTC
CASSPGRFSYEQYF
>-|TRBJ2-7|-|TRBV5-1
TGCGCCAGCAGCTTTGGGGGTCTCGCCTACGAGCAGTACTTC
CASSFGGLAYEQYF
>few|TRBJ2-7|-|TRBV5-6
TGTGCCAGCAGCTTTTTTTCAGGGGTCGAGCAGTACTTC
CASSFFSGVEQYF
>few|TRBJ2-7|-|TRBV7-2
TGTGCCAGCAGCTTCGAAACGGGGCGCGAGCAGTACTTC
CASSFETGREQYF
>-|TRBJ2-3|TRBD1|TRBV6-6
TGTGCCAGCATGCTAGCAGGGACAGGTACGCAGTATTTT
CASMLAGTGTQYF
>-|TRBJ2-1|-|TRBV13
TGTGCCAGCAGCCTATGGAGTTCTGAGCAGTTCTTC
CASSLWSSEQFF
>-|TRBJ2-3|-|TRBV20-1
TGCAGTGCTACCCGGGACGGCACAGATACGCAGTATTTT
CSATRDGTDTQYF
>-|TRBJ2-5|-|TRBV5-6
TGTGCCAGCAGCAACGGTGGGGTAGGCGCGACCCAGTACTTC
CASSNGGVGATQYF
>-|TRBJ2-1|-|TRBV7-2
TGTGCCAGCAGCTTAGACCACGAAGAGCAGTTCTTC
CASSLDHEEQFF
>-|TRBJ2-1|TRBD1|TRBV5-1
TGCGCCAGCAGCTTGGCACAGGGGGCCGGTAGTGAGCAGTTCTTC
CASSLAQGAGSEQFF
>few|TRBJ2-5|TRBD1|TRBV2
TGTGCCAGCAGCCTAAGGACAGGGTCGGGTGAGCAGTACTTC
CASSLRTGSGEQYF
>many|TRBJ2-5|TRBD2|TRBV6-5
TGTGCCAGCAGTTACTCGAGTAGCGGGGGTCGAGAGACCCAGTACTTC
CASSYSSSGGRETQYF
>-|TRBJ2-7|-|TRBV5-1
TGCGCCAGCAGCCGGGACCGCGAGCACGAGCAGTACTTC
CASSRDREHEQYF
>-|TRBJ2-7|-|TRBV7-9
TGTGCCAGCAGCTTAAGGTCAACGCAGGGCCTATACGAGCAGTACTTC
CASSLRSTQGLYEQYF
>-|TRBJ2-7|TRBD2|TRBV29-1
TGCAGCGTTCCCCGGTTGGGAGGGACCCACGAGCAGTACTTC
CSVPRLGGTHEQYF
>-|TRBJ1-2|-|TRBV12-3/TRBV12-4
TGTGCCAGCAGCCAAAGCAGGGAAGGTGGCTACACCTTC
CASSQSREGGYTF
>-|TRBJ2-4|TRBD1|TRBV7-9
TGTGCCAGCAGCACGACAGGGTTGGTAATGGCCAAAAACATTCAGTACTTC
CASSTTGLVMAKNIQYF
>few|TRBJ2-3|-|TRBV24-1
TGTGCCACCGCGGGCCTCAATGTTGGCACAGATACGCAGTATTTT
CATAGLNVGTDTQYF
>-|TRBJ2-7|-|TRBV10-2
TGCGCCAGCGGGGCAGGGGATCCCTACGAGCAGTACTTC
CASGAGDPYEQYF
>-|TRBJ2-5|-|TRBV9
TGTGCCAGCAGCGTTGGGGACCGAGAGGAGACCCAGTACTTC
CASSVGDREETQYF
>once|TRBJ2-1|-|TRBV7-2
TGTGCCAGCAGCTTAAGGTTGGGGGGCTCCACCAACAATGAGCAGTTCTTC
CASSLRLGGSTNNEQFF